This T cell receptor beta chain was captured by sequencing in a study of cytomegalovirus exposure and HLA in healthy donors. The primer mix had 60 Vbeta and 13 Jbeta primers. Profiling relied on immunoSEQ multiplex PCR, and the TCRdb table lists in-frame clones only, not all of them. In the table there are around 100,000 clones, roughly 80% of which are singletons. A few counts support this clone. Its cognate antigen is unknown. Notes on the study in general: The authors assumed roughly uniform sequencing depth across donors for presence/absence analyses. A later analysis linked a missense DCLRE1C variant to TCR beta V- and J-gene trimming. Most sequenced TCRs were rare (though some public TCRs occurred in many donors). An analysis done earlier found most TCR beta V segments productive about 87% or about 30% of the time.

The CDR3 is made up of 16 amino acids. V lost 0 bases and J lost 3; bases outside the gene matches: 8. CDR1 and CDR2 (germline): SGHNT, YYREEE (reference sequence). The origin of this receptor is a woman in her thirties in good health and CMV-seropositive. The chain is built from TRBV5-4 and TRBJ2-7; TRBD2 aligns across 8 bases. Material for sequencing was PBMCs. DNA for the CDR3: TGTGCCAGCAGCTTGGGCTTTGCGGGGGGTTACTACGAGCAGTACTTC. Its protein product is CASSLGFAGGYYEQYF.